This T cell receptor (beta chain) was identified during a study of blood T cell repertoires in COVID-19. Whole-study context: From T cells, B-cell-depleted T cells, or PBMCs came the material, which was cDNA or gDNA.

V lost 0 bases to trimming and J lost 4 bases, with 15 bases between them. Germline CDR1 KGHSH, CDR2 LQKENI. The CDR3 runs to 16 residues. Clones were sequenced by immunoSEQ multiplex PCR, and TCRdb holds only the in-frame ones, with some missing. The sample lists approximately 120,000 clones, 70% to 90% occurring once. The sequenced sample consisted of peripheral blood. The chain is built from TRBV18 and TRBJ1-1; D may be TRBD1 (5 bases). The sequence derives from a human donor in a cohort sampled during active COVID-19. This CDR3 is CASSPPGLRGGTEAFF. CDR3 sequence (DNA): TGTGCCAGCTCACCACCGGGGCTGCGCGGGGGCACTGAAGCTTTCTTT.